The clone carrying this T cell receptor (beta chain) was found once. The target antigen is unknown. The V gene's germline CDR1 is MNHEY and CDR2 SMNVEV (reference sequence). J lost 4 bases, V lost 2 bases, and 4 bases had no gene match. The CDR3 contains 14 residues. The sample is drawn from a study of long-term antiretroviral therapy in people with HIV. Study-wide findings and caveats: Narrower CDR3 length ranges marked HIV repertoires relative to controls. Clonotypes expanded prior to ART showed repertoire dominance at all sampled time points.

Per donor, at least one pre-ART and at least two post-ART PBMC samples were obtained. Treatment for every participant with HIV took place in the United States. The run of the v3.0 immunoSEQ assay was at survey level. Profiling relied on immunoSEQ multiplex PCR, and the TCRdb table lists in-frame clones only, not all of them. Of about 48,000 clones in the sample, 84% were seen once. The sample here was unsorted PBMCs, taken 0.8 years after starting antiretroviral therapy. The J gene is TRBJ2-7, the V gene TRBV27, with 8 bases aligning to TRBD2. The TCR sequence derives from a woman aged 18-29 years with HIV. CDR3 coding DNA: TGTGCCAGCAGTTTAAGCGGGAGTGGGTACGAGCAGTACTTC. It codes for CASSLSGSGYEQYF.